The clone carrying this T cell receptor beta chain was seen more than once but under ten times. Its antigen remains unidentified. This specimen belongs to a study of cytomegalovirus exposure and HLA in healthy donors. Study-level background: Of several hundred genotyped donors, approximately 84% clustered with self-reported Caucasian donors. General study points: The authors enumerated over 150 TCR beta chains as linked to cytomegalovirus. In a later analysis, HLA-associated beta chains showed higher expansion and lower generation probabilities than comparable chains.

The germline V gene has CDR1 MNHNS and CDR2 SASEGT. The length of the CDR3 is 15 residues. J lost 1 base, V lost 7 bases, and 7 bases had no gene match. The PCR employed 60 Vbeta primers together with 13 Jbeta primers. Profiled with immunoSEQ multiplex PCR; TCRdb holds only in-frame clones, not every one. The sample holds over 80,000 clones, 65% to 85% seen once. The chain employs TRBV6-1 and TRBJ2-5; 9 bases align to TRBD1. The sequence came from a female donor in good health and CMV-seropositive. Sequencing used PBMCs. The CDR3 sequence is CASIATTGGQETQYF. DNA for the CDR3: TGTGCCAGCATCGCCACGACAGGGGGCCAAGAGACCCAGTACTTC.